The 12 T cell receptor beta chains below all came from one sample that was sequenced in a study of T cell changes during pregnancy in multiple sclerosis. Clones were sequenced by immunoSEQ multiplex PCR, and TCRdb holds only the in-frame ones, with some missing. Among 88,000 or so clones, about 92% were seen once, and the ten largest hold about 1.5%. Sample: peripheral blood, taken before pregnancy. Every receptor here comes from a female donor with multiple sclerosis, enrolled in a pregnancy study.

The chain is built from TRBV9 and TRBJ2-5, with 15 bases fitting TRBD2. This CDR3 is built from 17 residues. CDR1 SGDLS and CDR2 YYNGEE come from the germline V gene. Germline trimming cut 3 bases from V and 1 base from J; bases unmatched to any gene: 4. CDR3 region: CASSGGTSGGPQETQYF. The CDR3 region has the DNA TGTGCCAGCAGCGGCGGGACTAGCGGGGGGCCCCAAGAGACCCAGTACTTC.

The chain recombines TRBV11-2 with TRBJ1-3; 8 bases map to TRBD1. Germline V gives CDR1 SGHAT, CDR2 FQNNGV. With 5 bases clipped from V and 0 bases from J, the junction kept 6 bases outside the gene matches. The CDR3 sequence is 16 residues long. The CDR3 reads CASSRLRGRSGNTIYF. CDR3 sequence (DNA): TGTGCCAGCAGCCGCCTCAGGGGGCGCTCTGGAAACACCATATATTTT.

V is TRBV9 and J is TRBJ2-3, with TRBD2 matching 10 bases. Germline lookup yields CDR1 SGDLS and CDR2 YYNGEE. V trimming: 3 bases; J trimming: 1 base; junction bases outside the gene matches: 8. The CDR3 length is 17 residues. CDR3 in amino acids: CASSAIIAGGGTDTQYF. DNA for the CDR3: TGTGCCAGCAGCGCCATTATAGCGGGGGGCGGCACAGATACGCAGTATTTT.

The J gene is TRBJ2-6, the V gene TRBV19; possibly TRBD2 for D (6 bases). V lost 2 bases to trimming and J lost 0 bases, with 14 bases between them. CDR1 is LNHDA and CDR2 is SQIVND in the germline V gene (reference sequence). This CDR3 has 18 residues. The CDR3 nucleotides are TGTGCCAGTAGTATAATGGCTACCGGGAGCTCTGGGGCCAACGTCCTGACTTTC. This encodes CASSIMATGSSGANVLTF.

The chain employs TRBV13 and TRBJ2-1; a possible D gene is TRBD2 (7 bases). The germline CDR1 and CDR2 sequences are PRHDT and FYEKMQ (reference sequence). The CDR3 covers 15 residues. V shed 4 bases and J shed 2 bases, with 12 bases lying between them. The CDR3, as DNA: TGTGCCAGCAGCTATGGGGGGGCCCCCTACAATGAGCAGTTCTTC. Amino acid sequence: CASSYGGAPYNEQFF. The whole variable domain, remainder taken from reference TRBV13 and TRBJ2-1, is AAGVIQSPRHLIKEKRETATLKCYPIPRHDTVYWYQQGPGQDPQFLISFYEKMQSDKGSIPDRFSAQQFSDYHSELNMSSLELGDSALYFCASSYGGAPYNEQFFGPGTRLTVL.

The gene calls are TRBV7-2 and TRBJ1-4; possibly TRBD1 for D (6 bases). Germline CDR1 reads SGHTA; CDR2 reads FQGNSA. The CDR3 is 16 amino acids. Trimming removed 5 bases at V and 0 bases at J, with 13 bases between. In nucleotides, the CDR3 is TGTGCCAGCAGCGAGGACAGCCCCACAACTAATGAAAAACTGTTTTTT. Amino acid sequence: CASSEDSPTTNEKLFF.

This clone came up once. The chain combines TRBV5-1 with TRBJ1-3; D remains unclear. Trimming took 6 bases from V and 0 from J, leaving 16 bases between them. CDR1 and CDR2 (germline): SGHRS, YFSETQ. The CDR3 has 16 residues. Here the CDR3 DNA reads TGCGCCAGCACCGAGGGTCCCCTCGGCTCTGGAAACACCATATATTTT. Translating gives CASTEGPLGSGNTIYF.

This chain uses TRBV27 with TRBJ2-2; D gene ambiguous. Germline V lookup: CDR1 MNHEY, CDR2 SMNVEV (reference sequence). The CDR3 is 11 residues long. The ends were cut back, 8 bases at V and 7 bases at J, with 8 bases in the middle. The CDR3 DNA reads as TGTGCCAGCGGGCCCTTCGGGGAGCTGTTTTTT. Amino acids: CASGPFGELFF.

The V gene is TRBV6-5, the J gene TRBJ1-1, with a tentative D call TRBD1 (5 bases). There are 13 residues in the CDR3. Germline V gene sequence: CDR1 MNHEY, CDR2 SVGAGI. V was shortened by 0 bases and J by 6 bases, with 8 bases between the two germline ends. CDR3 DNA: TGTGCCAGCAGTTACTCGTCGGGGGCTGAAGCTTTCTTT. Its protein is CASSYSSGAEAFF.

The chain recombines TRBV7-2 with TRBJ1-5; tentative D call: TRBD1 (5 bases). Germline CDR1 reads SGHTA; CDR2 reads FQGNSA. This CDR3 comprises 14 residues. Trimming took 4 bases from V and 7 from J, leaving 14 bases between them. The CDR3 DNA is TGTGCCAGCAGCTACGACAGTGGCGGCCAGCCCCAGCATTTT. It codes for CASSYDSGGQPQHF.

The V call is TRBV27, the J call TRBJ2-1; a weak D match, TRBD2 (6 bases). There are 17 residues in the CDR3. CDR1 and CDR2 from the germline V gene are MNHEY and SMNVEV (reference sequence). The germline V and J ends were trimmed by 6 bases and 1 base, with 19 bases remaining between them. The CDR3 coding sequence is TGTGCCAGCAGCCTGGCGGCTAGCGCGTATTCCTACAATGAGCAGTTCTTC. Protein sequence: CASSLAASAYSYNEQFF.

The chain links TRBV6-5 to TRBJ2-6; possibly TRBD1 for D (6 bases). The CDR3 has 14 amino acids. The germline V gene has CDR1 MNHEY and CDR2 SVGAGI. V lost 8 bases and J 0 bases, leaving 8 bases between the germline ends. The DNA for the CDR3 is TGTGCCAGCGGGACACGCTCTGGGGCCAACGTCCTGACTTTC. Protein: CASGTRSGANVLTF.